These 2 T cell receptor beta chains share one sample of origin, sequenced in a study of T cell changes during pregnancy in multiple sclerosis. Method: immunoSEQ multiplex PCR; TCRdb's copy keeps in-frame clones and lacks some. The table records 85,000 to 110,000 clones, roughly nine tenths of them present only once. Sequenced here: peripheral blood, sampled after pregnancy. Receptors originate from a female donor with multiple sclerosis, enrolled in a pregnancy study.

The chain joins TRBV6-4 to TRBJ1-2, with 8 positions matching TRBD1. Per the germline V gene, CDR1 is MRHNA and CDR2 is SNTAGT. This CDR3 is built from 17 residues. J gave up 8 bases and V 1 base, and 15 bases lay outside the gene matches. CDR3 coding DNA: TGTGCCAGCAGTGACTTCAATCTCAGGGGGCGCGAGTGGGGCTACACCTTC. Protein: CASSDFNLRGREWGYTF.

The rearrangement joins TRBV5-1 to TRBJ2-7; 7 bases agree with TRBD2. The junction had 7 bases not matched to a gene; V was cut back by 1 base and J by 3 bases. Per the germline V gene, CDR1 is SGHRS and CDR2 is YFSETQ. The CDR3 is made up of 15 amino acids. This chain's CDR3 is CASSLWTRGVYEQYF. DNA of the CDR3: TGCGCCAGCAGCTTGTGGACCCGGGGGGTCTACGAGCAGTACTTC.